This T cell receptor (beta chain) was recovered during a study of blood T cell repertoires in COVID-19. Study-wide background: Researchers got acute and convalescent COVID-19 samples from the United States, Italy and Spain. T cells, B-cell-depleted T cells, or PBMCs provided the cDNA or gDNA that served as material.

From germline, CDR1 is SGHAT and CDR2 FQNNGV. This CDR3 is 13 amino acids long. V was clipped by 6 bases and J by 3 bases; unmatched bases: 3. Original processing methods: Estimation of nucleated cell counts relied on the amplification of reference gene primers. Data came from immunoSEQ multiplex PCR; TCRdb stores just in-frame clones and leaves some out. V and J calls and clone size are copied from that table; D and trimming were computed from the DNA. There are about 150,000 clones in the sample; roughly nine tenths occur only once, and 2.5% to 3% lies in the top ten. The sample comprised peripheral blood. The sequence was collected from a man between 60 and 75 years old with acute or convalescent COVID-19. The J gene is TRBJ1-1, the V gene TRBV11-2; 8 bases line up with TRBD1. The CDR3 sequence: CASRQGGHTEAFF. The CDR3 DNA sequence: TGTGCCAGCAGACAGGGGGGGCACACTGAAGCTTTCTTT. The complete variable domain, with remaining parts taken from reference TRBV11-2 and TRBJ1-1, reads EAGVAQSPRYKIIEKRQSVAFWCNPISGHATLYWYQQILGQGPKLLIQFQNNGVVDDSQLPKDRFSAERLKGVDSTLKIQPAKLEDSAVYLCASRQGGHTEAFFGQGTRLTVV.